Here is one TCR beta chain with its context. Its antigen is unidentified. Reverse transcribing all isolated RNA meant expressed TCRB transcripts were sequenced. Profiling relied on immunoSEQ multiplex PCR, and the TCRdb table lists in-frame clones only, not all of them. The sample includes around 240,000 clones, roughly 17% of them seen just once. The CDR3 runs 12 residues. The germline CDR1 and CDR2 sequences are SNHLY and FYNNEI. Trimming took off 4 bases at V and 5 bases at J, with 9 bases between the two ends. This sample stems from a study of beta chain features in type 1 diabetes. Study-wide results and caveats: Moderate but significant shortening of TCRB CDR3s was recorded in all four CD4+ subsets from Type 1 diabetes patients. For patients, the naive, central memory and Treg TCRB repertoires appeared more alike than for healthy donors.

This chain links TRBV2 with TRBJ2-7; D gene ambiguous. The source material was naive CD4+ T cells from blood. The source is a man aged 25 to 40 with type 1 diabetes. CDR3 loop: CASSGSRNEQYF. The CDR3, as DNA: TGTGCCAGCAGTGGGAGTCGGAACGAGCAGTACTTC.